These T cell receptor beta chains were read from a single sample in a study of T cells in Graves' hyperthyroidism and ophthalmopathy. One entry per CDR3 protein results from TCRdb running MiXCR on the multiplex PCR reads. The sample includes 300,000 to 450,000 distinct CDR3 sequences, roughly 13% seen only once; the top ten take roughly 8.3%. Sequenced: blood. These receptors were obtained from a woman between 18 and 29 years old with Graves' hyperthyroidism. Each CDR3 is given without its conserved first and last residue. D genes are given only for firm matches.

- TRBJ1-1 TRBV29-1 SAPEGAEAF
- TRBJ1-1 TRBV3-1 ASSQDGGREAF
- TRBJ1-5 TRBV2 ASSESERNQPQH
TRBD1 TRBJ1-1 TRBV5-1 ASSGEGANTEAF
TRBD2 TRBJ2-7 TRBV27 ASSSGTSGRNEQY
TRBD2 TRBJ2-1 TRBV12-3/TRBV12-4 ASIPRPGGVGNEQF
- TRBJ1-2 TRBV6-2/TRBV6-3 ASRINRGYT
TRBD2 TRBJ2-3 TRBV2 ASTELAGSNTQY
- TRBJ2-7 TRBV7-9 ASSLLSEQY
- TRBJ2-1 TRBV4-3 ASSQERAPYNEQF
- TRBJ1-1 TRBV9 ASSVLGGMNTEAF
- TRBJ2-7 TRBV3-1 ASSPAKGSYEQY
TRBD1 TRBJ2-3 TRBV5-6 ASSLDQGAGTQY
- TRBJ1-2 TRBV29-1 SVENRNNYGYT
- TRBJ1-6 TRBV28 ASSTRRFYNSPLH
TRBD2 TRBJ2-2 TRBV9 ASSVEWASGANTGELF
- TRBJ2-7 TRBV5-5 ASSIGTTYEQY
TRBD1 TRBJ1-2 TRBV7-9 ASSADRGINYGYT
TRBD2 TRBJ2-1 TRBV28 ASSFLRTSGRGEQF
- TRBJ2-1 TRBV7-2 ASSLALEQF
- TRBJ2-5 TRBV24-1 ATSDGVGETQY
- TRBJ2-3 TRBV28 ASTPFLGDTQY
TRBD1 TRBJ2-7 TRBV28 ASSLPGDRTYEQY
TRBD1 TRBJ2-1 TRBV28 ASSDGTGLSEQF
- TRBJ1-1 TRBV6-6 ASSYSSFFEAF
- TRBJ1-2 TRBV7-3 ASSLDGPGEGYGYT
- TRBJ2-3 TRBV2 ASTFRDILGKDTQY
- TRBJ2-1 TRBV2 ASRLDRYSYNEQF
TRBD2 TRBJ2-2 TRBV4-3 ASTSVTSRNTGELF
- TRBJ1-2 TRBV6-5 ASSYSVGYGYT
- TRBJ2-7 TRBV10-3 AILNPGERLDEQY
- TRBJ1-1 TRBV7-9 ASSADTEAF
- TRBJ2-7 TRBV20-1 SAGSGYDYEQY
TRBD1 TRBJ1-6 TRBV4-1 ASSHYSGQLSSPLH
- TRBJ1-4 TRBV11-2 ASSLPGAAEKLF
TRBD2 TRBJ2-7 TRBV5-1 ASSSRQGGTSGGYEQY
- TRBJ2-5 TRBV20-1 SAGPRPAGETQY
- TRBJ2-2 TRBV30 AWANSRELF
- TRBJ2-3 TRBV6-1 ASSQSGGGADTQY
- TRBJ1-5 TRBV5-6 ASSLKSVQGSNQPQH
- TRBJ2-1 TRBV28 ASSLFREYNEQF
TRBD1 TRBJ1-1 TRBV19 ATLAGGNTEAF